The clone carrying this TCR beta chain was seen many times. Profiles of TCR beta VDJ and CDR3 were generated from a genomic DNA template. TCRdb analysed the reads with MiXCR anew, one entry per CDR3 protein. The data show 200,000 or so distinct CDR3 sequences, just under 50% seen once. This specimen comes from a study of CD8+CD57+ T cells in acquired aplastic anemia. Patients sequenced had flow cytometry evidence of CD8+CD57+ cell expansion. This CDR3 has 17 amino acids. From germline, CDR1 is KGHDR and CDR2 SFDVKD. V was clipped by 7 bases and J by 5 bases; unmatched bases: 12. Input material: sorted CD4+, CD8+, or CD8+CD57+ T cells (not recorded which) from PBMCs. The chain carries TRBV24-1 and TRBJ2-2, with 10 positions matching TRBD1. The TCR originated in a human donor with aplastic anemia. The CDR3 coding sequence is TGTGCCACCAGCGGGGTCGGGACAGGGGTTATTACCGGGGAGCTGTTTTTT. It translates to CATSGVGTGVITGELFF.